The 29 T cell receptor beta chains below all came from one sample that was sequenced in a study of blood T cell repertoires in COVID-19 (TCRdb year 2020). The method behind the library was the immunoSEQ multiplex PCR assay. The table comes from immuneACCESS by way of TCRdb, which keeps in-frame sequences with V and J called. Part of the clones is missing from these tables; in studies checked, under half for an unresolved V gene and the rest for unknown reasons. In all, the sample holds a few hundred thousand clones, and around nine tenths of those were seen once. The ten largest clonotypes hold about 5.2% of the sample. Sample: peripheral blood. These receptors all come from a woman aged 55-75 years with COVID-19, enrolled during active disease.

This chain uses TRBV28 with TRBJ2-3, with TRBD2 identical over 8 bases. There are 18 residues in the CDR3. CDR1 and CDR2 from the germline V gene are MDHEN and SYDVKM. The V gene end was trimmed by 1 base and the J gene end by 0 bases; junction bases not matched to a gene: 9. CDR3 residues: CASSLSSPGGGSTDTQYF. CDR3 DNA sequence: TGTGCCAGCAGTTTATCCTCCCCCGGGGGGGGGAGCACAGATACGCAGTATTTT.

The V gene is TRBV27, the J gene TRBJ2-3; TRBD2 matches at 9 bases. The J segment lost 6 bases and the V segment lost 4 bases, leaving 8 bases of the junction unmatched. The germline CDR1 and CDR2 sequences are MNHEY and SMNVEV (reference sequence). The CDR3 loop spans 15 amino acids. CDR3: CASSSLGLAGDTQYF. The DNA for the CDR3 is TGTGCCAGCAGTTCATTGGGACTAGCAGGGGATACGCAGTATTTT.

This clone was counted only a few times. The chain employs TRBV3-1 (or the pseudogene TRBV3-2) and TRBJ1-2; 7 positions agree with TRBD1. The J segment lost 5 bases and the V segment lost 3 bases, leaving 9 bases of the junction unmatched. The CDR3 loop spans 15 amino acids. Germline V gene data show CDR1 as LGHDT and CDR2 as YNNKEL (reference sequence). As DNA, the CDR3 is TGTGCCAGCAGCCACTACGCCGGGACAGCTTATGGCTACACCTTC. As protein: CASSHYAGTAYGYTF.

The chain combines TRBV6-5 with TRBJ2-7; 9 bases map to TRBD2. The CDR3 consists of 14 residues. CDR1 is MNHEY, CDR2 SVGAGI, per germline. After removal of 6 bases from V and 1 base from J, the junction contained 4 bases not matched to a gene. This chain's CDR3 is CASRRREGSYEQYF. The CDR3 nucleotides are TGTGCCAGCAGACGGCGGGAGGGGTCCTACGAGCAGTACTTC.

V gene TRBV4-3 combines with J gene TRBJ2-7; a possible D gene is TRBD2 (6 bases). CDR3 length equals 14 residues. Trimming left V 2 bases short and J 3 bases short, with 11 bases between. Germline V gene sequence: CDR1 LGHNA, CDR2 YSLEER. CDR3: CASSQRGGDYEQYF. CDR3 sequence (DNA): TGCGCCAGCAGCCAACGAGGAGGGGACTACGAGCAGTACTTC.

The CDR3 DNA follows: TGCGCCAGCAGCCGCGACACCCGCGTTAGTAACGAGCAGTACTTC. This translates into CASSRDTRVSNEQYF. The chain carries TRBV5-1 and TRBJ2-7, with D unresolved. Trimming took 4 bases from V and 5 from J, leaving 19 bases between them. Germline-derived CDR1 and CDR2 are SGHRS and YFSETQ. CDR3 length: 15 residues.

V gene TRBV6-5 combines with J gene TRBJ1-5; 8 bases line up with TRBD1. Germline CDR1 MNHEY, CDR2 SVGAGI. Losses at the gene ends were 5 bases for V and 0 bases for J; bases not matched to a gene: 3. The CDR3 contains 15 residues. CDR3 DNA: TGTGCCAGCAGTAGGACAGGGTATAGCAATCAGCCCCAGCATTTT. Encoded protein: CASSRTGYSNQPQHF.

The chain employs TRBV10-2 and TRBJ2-1, with TRBD1 matching over 10 bases. With V trimmed by 1 base and J by 4 bases, 4 bases remained unmatched. Germline V lookup: CDR1 WSHSY, CDR2 SAAADI. CDR3 length equals 16 residues. The CDR3 nucleotides are TGCGCCAGCAGTGAGTTGGGACAGGGGTTATACAATGAGCAGTTCTTC. Amino acid sequence: CASSELGQGLYNEQFF.

The V gene is TRBV3-1 (or the pseudogene TRBV3-2), the J gene TRBJ2-7; possible D gene TRBD2, 5 bases. Germline V lookup: CDR1 LGHDT, CDR2 YNNKEL (reference sequence). V was trimmed by 1 base and J by 6 bases, leaving 13 bases between them. This CDR3 comprises 14 residues. This chain's CDR3 is CASSQVLGSLEQYF. The CDR3 DNA follows: TGTGCCAGCAGCCAAGTACTGGGGAGCCTCGAGCAGTACTTC.

The chain couples TRBV4-1 to TRBJ1-2, with D perhaps matching TRBD1 (6 bases). This CDR3 has 15 residues. V shed 1 base and J shed 4 bases, with 13 bases lying between them. Germline loops: CDR1 MGHRA, CDR2 YSYEKL. The CDR3 region has the DNA TGCGCCAGCAGCCAAGCCAGGGGCTGGGGCTATGGCTACACCTTC. It is translated as CASSQARGWGYGYTF.

A word on this clone: The sample contains more than one DNA sequence encoding this CDR3. Here the CDR3 DNA reads TGTGCCAGCAGCGCCATCCCGGCCGGGGAGCTGTTTTTT. This encodes CASSAIPAGELFF. The chain uses TRBV9 and TRBJ2-2; no reliable D call. Germline lookup yields CDR1 SGDLS and CDR2 YYNGEE. The CDR3 spans 13 residues. Trimming stripped 3 bases from V and 6 bases from J, with 9 bases between.

The rearrangement uses TRBV24-1 and TRBJ2-1; 7 bases fit TRBD1. The CDR3 sequence is 15 residues long. Germline V CDR1 and CDR2: KGHDR, SFDVKD. V was clipped by 4 bases and J by 2 bases; unmatched bases: 4. The CDR3 sequence is CATSDPGQPYNEQFF. In DNA form, the CDR3 reads TGTGCCACCAGTGACCCGGGACAGCCCTACAATGAGCAGTTCTTC.

This chain connects TRBV27 to TRBJ2-3; D might be TRBD2 (6 bases). The CDR3 length is 18 residues. Trimming removed 5 bases at V and 7 bases at J, with 28 bases between. Per germline, CDR1 MNHEY and CDR2 SMNVEV (reference sequence). CDR3 sequence (DNA): TGTGCCAGCAGTCGCATAACCACTCGGCGGGGATCCATGCATACGCAGTATTTT. Encoded protein: CASSRITTRRGSMHTQYF.

The chain has TRBV7-2 and TRBJ2-1, with 10 bases identical to TRBD2. The CDR3 runs to 16 residues. With V trimmed by 1 base and J by 9 bases, 9 bases remained unmatched. Per germline, CDR1 SGHTA and CDR2 FQGNSA. The CDR3 spells CASSLGGSSGSPEQFF. The CDR3 DNA reads TGTGCCAGCAGCTTAGGCGGTTCTAGCGGGAGCCCTGAGCAGTTCTTC.

This chain links TRBV11-2 with TRBJ1-2; TRBD1 matches at 8 bases. CDR1 is SGHAT and CDR2 is FQNNGV in the germline V gene. This CDR3 has 15 residues. The J segment lost 1 base and the V segment lost 2 bases, leaving 3 bases of the junction unmatched. The CDR3 region has the DNA TGTGCCAGCAGCTTACAGGGGGCTATTAACTATGGCTACACCTTC. It codes for CASSLQGAINYGYTF.

The rearrangement uses TRBV28 and TRBJ1-4; TRBD1 aligns across 8 bases. From germline, CDR1 is MDHEN and CDR2 SYDVKM. After removal of 2 bases from V and 7 bases from J, the junction contained 6 bases not matched to a gene. This CDR3 contains 15 residues. The CDR3 here is CASSLLQGASEKLFF. CDR3 in DNA: TGTGCCAGCAGTTTACTTCAGGGGGCATCTGAAAAACTGTTTTTT.

The rearrangement joins TRBV6-1 to TRBJ2-2, with 9 nucleotides matching TRBD1. CDR1 is MNHNS, CDR2 SASEGT, per germline. V dropped 4 bases and J dropped 0; count of bases not matched to a gene: 12. The CDR3 consists of 19 residues. This chain's CDR3 is CASSAPGQGSRANTGELFF. Written as DNA, the CDR3 is TGTGCCAGCAGTGCTCCGGGACAGGGATCAAGAGCGAACACCGGGGAGCTGTTTTTT.

The rearrangement joins TRBV6-2 or TRBV6-3 to TRBJ2-7; maybe TRBD1 (6 bases). Germline loops: CDR1 MNHEY, CDR2 SVGEGT. V lost 6 bases to trimming and J lost 5 bases, with 17 bases between them. This CDR3 has 14 amino acids. CDR3 sequence (DNA): TGTGCCAGCAGCCAGGCAGGGGAAGGGCACGAGCAGTACTTC. Protein product: CASSQAGEGHEQYF.

J is TRBJ1-1 and V is TRBV15, with D possibly TRBD1 on 6 matching bases. V was shortened by 2 bases and J by 6 bases, with 13 bases between the two germline ends. Germline-derived CDR1 and CDR2 are LNHNV and YYDKDF (reference sequence). The CDR3 spans 14 residues. This chain's CDR3 is CATSRSNRVPEAFF. DNA of the CDR3: TGTGCCACCAGCAGAAGCAACAGGGTCCCTGAAGCTTTCTTT. Drawing the rest from reference TRBV15 and TRBJ1-1, the complete variable domain is DAMVIQNPRYQVTQFGKPVTLSCSQTLNHNVMYWYQQKSSQAPKLLFHYYDKDFNNEADTPDNFQSRRPNTSFCFLDIRSPGLGDTAMYLCATSRSNRVPEAFFGQGTRLTVV.

The chain carries TRBV5-5 and TRBJ1-2, with 11 bases matching TRBD1. After removal of 2 bases from V and 5 bases from J, the junction contained 8 bases not matched to a gene. The CDR3 is made up of 16 amino acids. Germline loops: CDR1 SGHKS, CDR2 YYEKEE (reference sequence). CDR3 loop: CASSLDPGQGGYGYTF. The CDR3 region has the DNA TGTGCCAGCAGCTTAGATCCGGGACAGGGGGGGTATGGCTACACCTTC.

V is TRBV18 and J is TRBJ2-7; a weak D match, TRBD1 (5 bases). From germline, CDR1 is KGHSH and CDR2 LQKENI. The V and J ends lost 1 base and 0 bases respectively, with 7 bases between them. There are 14 residues in the CDR3. The CDR3 DNA reads as TGTGCCAGCTCACCACGACAGTTCTCCTACGAGCAGTACTTC. This translates into CASSPRQFSYEQYF.

The chain employs TRBV6-5 and TRBJ1-1; D might be TRBD1 (5 bases). CDR1 MNHEY and CDR2 SVGAGI come from the germline V gene. The CDR3 consists of 15 residues. V was trimmed by 4 bases and J by 3 bases, leaving 15 bases between them. For the CDR3, the DNA is TGTGCCAGCAGTTTCCGACGGGGGGTGGACACTGAAGCTTTCTTT. It is translated as CASSFRRGVDTEAFF.

This rearrangement joins TRBV5-4 to TRBJ1-2; D perhaps matches TRBD1 (5 bases). The length of the CDR3 is 13 residues. Germline CDR1 SGHNT, CDR2 YYREEE (reference sequence). V lost 4 bases and J 2 bases, leaving 9 bases between the germline ends. The CDR3 here is CASSVTANYGYTF. CDR3 DNA: TGTGCCAGCAGCGTGACAGCCAACTATGGCTACACCTTC.

The chain is built from TRBV9 and TRBJ1-2, with a weak D call TRBD1 (5 bases). The CDR3 is 18 residues long. From germline, CDR1 is SGDLS and CDR2 YYNGEE. Trimming shortened V by 3 bases and J by 1 base, and 22 bases separated the two germline ends. Here the CDR3 DNA reads TGTGCCAGCAGCGCTTGGGGCATTAGGGGCAGAATTAACTATGGCTACACCTTC. Translating it yields CASSAWGIRGRINYGYTF.

As DNA, the CDR3 is TGTGCCAGCAGCGAACAGGGTCCCTCGAATGAAAAACTGTTTTTT. It codes for CASSEQGPSNEKLFF. The chain recombines TRBV7-9 with TRBJ1-4; TRBD1 is a possible D gene (6 bases). V lost 5 bases and J lost 5, with 15 bases in between. This CDR3 has 15 amino acids. Germline assignment: CDR1 SEHNR and CDR2 FQNEAQ (reference sequence).

V and J are TRBV24-1 and TRBJ1-5; weak D call: TRBD1 (6 bases). The germline V gene has CDR1 KGHDR and CDR2 SFDVKD. Trimming removed 3 bases from V and 2 bases from J, with 16 bases in between. The CDR3 has 17 residues. CDR3 region: CATSDPKQGGRNQPQHF. CDR3 DNA: TGTGCCACCAGTGATCCCAAACAGGGCGGGCGCAATCAGCCCCAGCATTTT.

This chain joins TRBV7-8 and TRBJ2-1; D may be TRBD2 (6 bases). Germline V lookup: CDR1 SGHVS, CDR2 FQNEAQ. This CDR3 contains 14 residues. The V end was cut by 4 bases, the J end by 7 bases, with 14 bases between. CDR3 DNA sequence: TGTGCCAGCAGCTACCGACTAGGAGGTAATGAGCAGTTCTTC. It specifies CASSYRLGGNEQFF.

This sequence joins TRBV2 and TRBJ1-2, with TRBD1 as a possible D gene (5 bases). Trimming removed 6 bases at V and 5 bases at J, with 22 bases between. The CDR3 is 16 amino acids. The germline gives CDR1 SNHLY, CDR2 FYNNEI. The CDR3 loop is CASRITSSGGVYGYTF. Written as DNA, the CDR3 is TGTGCCAGCAGAATTACTTCCTCCGGGGGGGTTTATGGCTACACCTTC.

This clone was seen a single time. The rearrangement links TRBV9 to TRBJ1-4; D ambiguous. V was cut by 0 bases and J by 3 bases, with 9 bases left in between. The CDR3 extends over 15 amino acids. CDR1 and CDR2 (germline): SGDLS, YYNGEE. CDR3 sequence (DNA): TGTGCCAGCAGCGTAGGGCCCGGGTCTAATGAAAAACTGTTTTTT. The encoded protein is CASSVGPGSNEKLFF.